This TCR beta chain was captured by sequencing in a study of T cell changes during pregnancy in multiple sclerosis. The protocol was immunoSEQ multiplex PCR, while the TCRdb copy is restricted to in-frame clones and leaves out a portion. The sample yields approximately 52,000 clones, about nine tenths seen once. The length of the CDR3 is 16 residues. CDR1 and CDR2 (germline): SGHDN, FVKESK. The V and J ends lost 0 bases and 5 bases, in that order; junction bases with no gene match: 8. Sequencing used CD4+ T cells from peripheral blood mononuclear cells, obtained after pregnancy. The rearrangement links TRBV14 to TRBJ2-7; TRBD2 matches 9 bases. The sequence came from a female donor with multiple sclerosis, enrolled in a pregnancy study. The CDR3 DNA is TGTGCCAGCAGCCAAGATTGGGCTAGCGGGAAGCACGAGCAGTACTTC. It translates to CASSQDWASGKHEQYF.